Listed below are T cell receptor delta chains from one sample, sequenced in a study of Vδ1+ human thymocytes. TCRdb processed the multiplex PCR reads again with the CATT caller. The repertoire holds about 73,000 delta-chain clones, approximately 30% seen once, with about 0.26% in the top ten. The sample taken for sequencing was Vdelta1+ gamma-delta thymocytes from the thymus. The receptor set was obtained from a boy younger than two who had congenital heart surgery. Each CDR3 is given with its conserved first and last residue. The D gene is left open where the match is weak. Size tells how often a clone was seen (once, few, many) or the class of an expanded clone, and some rows leave it out.

clone size | D gene | J gene | V gene | CDR3 protein | CDR3 DNA
NA | NA | TRDJ1 | TRDV1 | CALGENRHSYTVLMADKLIF | TGTGCTCTTGGGGAAAACAGGCACTCGTATACTGTCCTAATGGCCGATAAACTCATCTTT
few | TRDD3 | TRDJ1 | TRDV1 | CALGDAFPLTGGYAYTDKLIF | TGTGCTCTTGGGGATGCCTTCCCCCTTACTGGGGGATACGCTTACACCGATAAACTCATCTTT
NA | TRDD2 | TRDJ1 | TRDV1 | CALGIYRAFLAEPGCLEADKLIF | TGTGCTCTTGGGATTTACCGTGCCTTCCTAGCGGAACCTGGGTGCCTAGAGGCAGATAAACTCATCTTT
few | TRDD3 | TRDJ1 | TRDV1 | CALGEPIHTLFPLGADADKLIF | TGTGCTCTTGGGGAACCCATCCACACCCTATTCCCCCTGGGGGCAGACGCCGATAAACTCATCTTT
few | NA | TRDJ1 | TRDV1 | CALGPASLVEFPTYTDKLIF | TGTGCTCTTGGGCCTGCTTCGTTGGTGGAGTTTCCCACCTACACCGATAAACTCATCTTT
NA | TRDD3 | TRDJ1 | TRDV1 | CALGEIPRLGDTGGTDKLIF | TGTGCTCTTGGGGAGATTCCAAGACTGGGGGATACCGGGGGCACCGATAAACTCATCTTT
NA | NA | TRDJ1 | TRDV1 | CALGTSSYTGDYGTDKLIF | TGTGCTCTTGGGACTTCTTCCTACACTGGGGATTACGGCACCGATAAACTCATCTTT
NA | NA | TRDJ1 | TRDV1 | CALGEQVHTDKLIF | TGTGCTCTTGGGGAACAGGTGCACACCGATAAACTCATCTTT
NA | NA | TRDJ1 | TRDV1 | CALGEDIFLHTGGPKLIF | TGTGCTCTTGGGGAAGATATCTTCCTACACACTGGGGGACCTAAACTCATCTTT
few | TRDD3 | TRDJ3 | TRDV2 | CACEPYWGSGSWDTRQMFF | TGTGCCTGTGAACCGTACTGGGGTTCGGGGTCCTGGGACACCCGACAGATGTTTTTC
NA | NA | TRDJ1 | TRDV1 | CALGELGFPIKSKLIF | TGTGCTCTTGGGGAACTGGGGTTTCCGATAAAGAGTAAACTCATCTTT
NA | TRDD3 | TRDJ1 | TRDV1 | CALGKAFPVLGAPAYTDKLIF | TGTGCTCTTGGGAAAGCCTTCCCGGTACTGGGGGCTCCGGCTTACACCGATAAACTCATCTTT
NA | TRDD3 | TRDJ1 | TRDV1 | CALGELILPYWGIQGTDKLIF | TGTGCTCTTGGGGAACTAATCCTTCCTTACTGGGGGATACAGGGAACCGATAAACTCATCTTT
few | NA | TRDJ1 | TRDV1 | CALGELSVLLRYWGRTDKLIF | TGTGCTCTTGGGGAACTATCGGTGCTCCTACGCTACTGGGGAAGGACCGATAAACTCATCTTT
NA | TRDD3 | TRDJ1 | TRDV1 | CALGDDSVLGDHGDKLIF | TGTGCTCTTGGGGACGATTCCGTACTGGGGGATCATGGCGATAAACTCATCTTT
NA | TRDD3 | TRDJ1 | TRDV1 | CALGELKPLSCRAVYLGIVKLIF | TGTGCTCTTGGGGAACTCAAGCCCCTTTCCTGTCGAGCCGTGTACTTGGGGATAGTCAAACTCATCTTT
NA | TRDD3 | TRDJ1 | TRDV1 | CALGVALLAVVGDTDKLIF | TGTGCTCTTGGGGTCGCCCTTCTCGCAGTCGTGGGGGATACCGATAAACTCATCTTT
NA | NA | TRDJ1 | TRDV1 | CALGERSFLGTHTDKLIF | TGTGCTCTTGGGGAACGATCCTTTTTGGGGACCCACACCGATAAACTCATCTTT
NA | NA | TRDJ1 | TRDV1 | CALGDPLGRTDKLIF | TGTGCTCTTGGGGACCCTCTTGGTCGTACCGATAAACTCATCTTT
NA | TRDD3 | TRDJ1 | TRDV1 | CALGDSASKDWYRGIHYTDKLIF | TGTGCTCTTGGGGACTCCGCTTCCAAAGATTGGTACAGGGGGATACATTACACCGATAAACTCATCTTT
few | TRDD3 | TRDJ1 | TRDV1 | CALGSRVSRWGIDNDKLIF | TGTGCTCTTGGGTCACGGGTGTCTCGTTGGGGGATAGATAACGATAAACTCATCTTT
NA | NA | TRDJ1 | TRDV1 | CALGEACLRDEQPKLIF | TGTGCTCTTGGGGAAGCCTGCCTCCGCGACGAACAACCTAAACTCATCTTT
NA | TRDD3 | TRDJ1 | TRDV1 | CALGELAKYWGIGEYTDKLIF | TGTGCTCTTGGGGAACTAGCCAAGTACTGGGGGATAGGAGAGTACACCGATAAACTCATCTTT
NA | TRDD3 | TRDJ1 | TRDV2 | CACDTYYRRDVLGLGDPSFCDKLIF | TGTGCCTGTGACACCTACTACCGAAGGGACGTACTGGGACTGGGGGACCCCAGTTTTTGTGATAAACTCATCTTT
NA | TRDD3 | TRDJ1 | TRDV1 | CALGGGLSYQGIRHKLIF | TGTGCTCTTGGGGGGGGGCTTTCCTATCAAGGGATACGGCATAAACTCATCTTT
few | TRDD3 | TRDJ1 | TRDV1 | CALGVGGGYGHKLIF | TGTGCTCTTGGGGTAGGGGGGGGATACGGACATAAACTTATCTTT
NA | NA | TRDJ1 | TRDV1 | CALGDPFTGRRSSYKLIF | TGTGCTCTTGGGGATCCCTTTACTGGTAGGCGGTCGTCGTATAAACTCATCTTT
few | NA | TRDJ1 | TRDV1 | CALGERLFLRLGDAPYTDKLIF | TGTGCTCTTGGGGAACGCCTCTTCCTACGACTGGGGGACGCGCCGTACACCGATAAACTCATCTTT
NA | TRDD3 | TRDJ1 | TRDV2 | CACDISWGIRGDKLIF | TGTGCCTGTGACATCAGCTGGGGGATACGGGGCGATAAACTCATCTTT
few | NA | TRDJ1 | TRDV1 | CALGEPPPLIF | TGTGCTCTTGGGGAACCTCCTCCACTCATCTTT
NA | NA | TRDJ1 | TRDV1 | CALGEKGRAFDAFGGRKLIF | TGTGCTCTTGGGGAAAAGGGTCGGGCCTTCGATGCCTTTGGGGGTCGCAAACTCATCTTT
NA | TRDD3 | TRDJ1 | TRDV1 | CALGEFSLSVGGYRYTDKLIF | TGTGCTCTTGGGGAATTTTCCCTGTCCGTTGGGGGATACCGATACACCGATAAACTCATCTTT
NA | TRDD3 | TRDJ1 | TRDV1 | CALGELENLPGDKRRTDKLIF | TGTGCTCTTGGGGAACTGGAGAACCTACCGGGGGATAAGAGGAGGACCGATAAACTCATCTTT
few | TRDD3 | TRDJ1 | TRDV1 | CALGERPTGGDTDKLIF | TGTGCTCTTGGGGAACGTCCTACTGGGGGGGACACCGATAAACTCATCTTT
NA | TRDD3 | TRDJ1 | TRDV1 | CALGELGGDTFCTDKLIF | TGTGCTCTTGGGGAACTAGGGGGGGATACTTTCTGTACCGATAAACTCATCTTT
NA | NA | TRDJ1 | TRDV3 | CASNSYAGYFPYYTDKLIF | TGTGCCTCTAATTCCTACGCTGGATACTTTCCTTACTACACCGATAAACTCATCTTT
NA | NA | TRDJ1 | TRDV1 | CALGEGPTRKLGASYTDKLIF | TGTGCTCTTGGGGAGGGTCCTACACGGAAACTGGGAGCCTCGTACACCGATAAACTCATCTTT
few | TRDD3 | TRDJ1 | TRDV1 | CALGELPVLGDSKGYTDKLIF | TGTGCTCTTGGGGAATTGCCAGTACTGGGGGATTCTAAGGGGTACACCGATAAACTCATCTTT
few | NA | TRDJ1 | TRDV1 | CALGEPRPSLNTDKLIF | TGTGCTCTTGGGGAACCTCGGCCTTCCCTGAACACCGATAAACTCATCTTT
NA | TRDD3 | TRDJ1 | TRDV1 | CALGDRKFCSWGIRIAHKLIF | TGTGCTCTTGGGGATCGGAAGTTCTGTAGCTGGGGGATACGCATTGCCCATAAACTCATCTTT
few | TRDD3 | TRDJ1 | TRDV1 | CALGAISQPSGGGYAIYTDKLIF | TGTGCTCTTGGGGCAATTTCCCAACCCTCAGGTGGAGGATACGCTATTTACACCGATAAACTCATCTTT
once | TRDD3 | TRDJ1 | TRDV1 | CALGEAGRTGARNTDKLIF | TGTGCTCTTGGGGAAGCAGGGCGTACTGGGGCCCGGAACACCGATAAACTCATCTTT
few | NA | TRDJ1 | TRDV1 | CALGAWPSSGGRPTDKLIF | TGTGCTCTTGGGGCTTGGCCTTCCTCAGGGGGACGCCCCACCGATAAACTCATCTTT
few | NA | TRDJ1 | TRDV1 | CALTPGFIRRWLIF | TGTGCTCTGACCCCCGGCTTCATCCGGCGATGGCTCATCTTT
NA | NA | TRDJ1 | TRDV1 | CALGEQGLPLITDKLIF | TGTGCTCTTGGGGAACAGGGACTACCCCTGATCACCGATAAACTCATCTTT
NA | TRDD3 | TRDJ1 | TRDV1 | CALGEPLLRGIRDRLWGTDKLIF | TGTGCTCTTGGGGAACCGCTCCTAAGGGGGATACGCGACCGATTGTGGGGCACCGATAAACTCATCTTT
NA | TRDD3 | TRDJ1 | TRDV1 | CALGESYDWGCSTDKLIF | TGTGCTCTTGGGGAAAGCTACGACTGGGGATGTAGCACCGATAAACTCATCTTT
NA | TRDD2 | TRDJ1 | TRDV1 | CALGGLLDLPTVKLIF | TGTGCTCTTGGGGGACTACTAGATCTTCCTACGGTTAAACTCATCTTT
few | TRDD3 | TRDJ1 | TRDV1 | CALGEGVPRILLGDTRRYFLDKLIF | TGTGCTCTTGGGGAGGGGGTTCCCCGGATCCTACTGGGGGATACGCGTCGTTACTTCCTCGATAAACTCATCTTT
few | NA | TRDJ1 | TRDV1 | CALKEGYSHFTDKLIF | TGTGCTCTTAAGGAGGGATATAGTCACTTCACCGATAAACTCATCTTT
few | TRDD3 | TRDJ1 | TRDV1 | CALGELAVPDLVWYWGTNTDKLIF | TGTGCTCTTGGGGAACTAGCGGTTCCGGATTTAGTTTGGTACTGGGGGACTAACACCGATAAACTCATCTTT
NA | TRDD3 | TRDJ1 | TRDV1 | CALGELGGPWGRLGDTGLIF | TGTGCTCTTGGGGAACTAGGGGGCCCTTGGGGCCGGCTGGGGGATACAGGACTCATCTTT
NA | NA | TRDJ1 | TRDV1 | CALGKSPSDLPTRYWGPGYTDKLIF | TGTGCTCTTGGGAAGTCCCCCTCAGATCTTCCTACGAGGTACTGGGGACCTGGGTACACCGATAAACTCATCTTT
NA | TRDD3 | TRDJ1 | TRDV1 | CALGGPSSHPGQGDTRFWGTDKLIF | TGTGCTCTTGGGGGACCTTCTTCTCATCCCGGTCAGGGGGATACGCGTTTCTGGGGCACCGATAAACTCATCTTT
medium-sized | NA | TRDJ1 | TRDV2 | CACDTGLDNTDKLIF | TGTGCCTGTGACACCGGTCTGGATAACACCGATAAACTCATCTTT
few | TRDD3 | TRDJ1 | TRDV1 | CALGLLPSKSAYWGRYTDKLIF | TGTGCTCTTGGGCTTCTTCCTAGCAAGTCGGCATACTGGGGGAGGTACACCGATAAACTCATCTTT
few | NA | TRDJ1 | TRDV1 | CALGESCPGTDKLIF | TGTGCTCTTGGGGAAAGTTGCCCCGGTACCGATAAACTCATCTTT
few | TRDD3 | TRDJ1 | TRDV1 | CALGEHPPGGYGGIDKLIF | TGTGCTCTTGGGGAACATCCCCCTGGGGGATACGGGGGGATCGATAAACTCATCTTT
NA | NA | TRDJ1 | TRDV1 | CALGELDPGYTDKLIF | TGTGCTCTTGGGGAACTCGACCCGGGATACACCGATAAACTCATCTTT